Shown below are 3 T cell receptor beta chains from a single sample sequenced in a study of T cells in Graves' hyperthyroidism and ophthalmopathy. Amplified regions were TCR beta CDR3 sequences from RNA transcripts. First-round RT-PCR targeting the TCR CDR3 was performed with the HTBI primer set. From the multiplex PCR reads, TCRdb called clonotypes with MiXCR, one entry per CDR3 protein. This sample has hundreds of thousands of distinct CDR3 sequences, with approximately 20% found just once. Input material: blood. These receptors were taken from a woman in her late teens or twenties with Graves' hyperthyroidism.

Comments on this clonotype: The junction departs from germline at one end; a sequencing error may be responsible. V gene TRBV5-1 combines with J gene TRBJ2-7; D gene unclear. Germline V gene sequence: CDR1 SGHRS, CDR2 YFSETQ. This CDR3 contains 12 residues. CDR3 in DNA: TGCGCCAGCAGCCCCACGCGGAACGATCAGTACTTC. It translates to CASSPTRNDQYF.

This clonotype was counted ten times or more. Here the CDR3 reads CASSYKIEGETQYF. For the CDR3, the DNA is TGTGCCAGCAGTTATAAGATAGAAGGCGAGACCCAGTACTTC. The rearrangement uses TRBV6-5 and TRBJ2-5; D gene uncertain. V was shortened by 3 bases and J by 5 bases, with 13 bases between the two germline ends. The CDR3 totals 14 residues. Germline CDR1 and CDR2: MNHEY and SVGAGI.

This clonotype was counted ten times or more. This chain uses TRBV7-2 with TRBJ2-7, with 9 bases matching TRBD1. The germline V gene has CDR1 SGHTA and CDR2 FQGNSA. The CDR3 spans 15 residues. V lost 2 bases, J lost 3 bases, and 5 bases stayed unmatched. CDR3 loop: CASSLNAGQGYEQYF. CDR3 nucleotide sequence: TGTGCCAGCAGCTTAAATGCGGGACAGGGCTACGAGCAGTACTTC.